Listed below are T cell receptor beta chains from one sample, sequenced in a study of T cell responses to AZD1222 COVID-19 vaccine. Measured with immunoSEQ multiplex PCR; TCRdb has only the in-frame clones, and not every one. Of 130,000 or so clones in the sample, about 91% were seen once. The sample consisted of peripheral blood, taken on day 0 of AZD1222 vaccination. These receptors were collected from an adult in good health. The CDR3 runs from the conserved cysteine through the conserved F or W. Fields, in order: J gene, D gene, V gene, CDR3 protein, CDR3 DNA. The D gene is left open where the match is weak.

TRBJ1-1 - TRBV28 CASRGIRVGDTEAFF TGTGCCAGCAGGGGGATAAGGGTTGGGGACACTGAAGCTTTCTTT
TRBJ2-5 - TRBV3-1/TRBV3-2 CASSPYPAGETQYF TGTGCCAGCAGCCCCTACCCCGCGGGTGAGACCCAGTACTTC
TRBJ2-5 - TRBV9 CASSVGPAETQYF TGTGCCAGCAGCGTAGGACCAGCGGAGACCCAGTACTTC
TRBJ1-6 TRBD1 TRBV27 CASSSHRDRHNSPLHF TGTGCCAGCAGTTCCCACCGGGACAGGCATAATTCACCCCTCCACTTT
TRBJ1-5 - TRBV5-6 CASSSTGGVTYSNQPQHF TGTGCCAGCAGCAGCACCGGCGGAGTCACCTATAGCAATCAGCCCCAGCATTTT
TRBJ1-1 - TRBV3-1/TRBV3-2 CASSQVGGTEAFF TGTGCCAGCAGCCAAGTCGGGGGCACTGAAGCTTTCTTT
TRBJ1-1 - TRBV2 CASSEIERGTEAFF TGTGCCAGCAGTGAAATTGAACGAGGCACTGAAGCTTTCTTT
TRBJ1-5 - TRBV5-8 CASRRDNQPQHF TGTGCCAGCAGACGGGACAATCAGCCCCAGCATTTT
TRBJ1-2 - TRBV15 CATSRDRPTGRGYTF TGTGCCACCAGCAGAGATCGGCCCACGGGGCGCGGCTACACCTTC
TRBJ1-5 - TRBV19 CASTLAGGNQPQHF TGTGCCAGTACCCTAGCTGGAGGCAATCAGCCCCAGCATTTT
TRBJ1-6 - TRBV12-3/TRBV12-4 CASSKGWNSPLHF TGTGCCAGCAGTAAAGGGTGGAATTCACCCCTCCACTTT
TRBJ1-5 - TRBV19 CASRGGRHQPQHF TGTGCCAGTAGAGGGGGGCGGCATCAGCCCCAGCATTTT